The T cell receptor beta chain under discussion was sequenced for a study of T cells in Graves' hyperthyroidism and ophthalmopathy. PBMCs came from about 10 ml fresh peripheral blood. The CDR3 totals 16 residues. Germline V gives CDR1 KGHSH, CDR2 LQKENI. Findings of the study overall: Researchers found most expanded thyroid clonotypes above 0.001 in blood as well.

Amplified TCR beta CDR3 regions derived from RNA transcripts. With the HTBI primer set, the TCR CDR3 went through a first round of RT-PCR. MiXCR was run by TCRdb on the multiplex PCR reads, yielding one entry per CDR3 protein. The data contain approximately 400,000 distinct CDR3 sequences, roughly 13% of them seen just once; the ten biggest clones take up approximately 29%. Comments on this clonotype: Its specificity is unknown. This may stem from a read error, because a much larger clone lies one nucleotide away.

The TCR comes from a man aged 45-60 years with Graves' ophthalmopathy. The chain couples TRBV18 to TRBJ2-7, with TRBD1 identical over 9 bases. The sequencing input was blood. The chain's CDR3 is CASSKGTGNGVYERYF. The CDR3 DNA reads as TGTGCCAGCTCAAAGGGGACAGGGAACGGGGTGTACGAGCGGTACTTC.